These T cell receptor beta chains were read from a single sample in a study of identical twins. TCRdb reprocessed the 5' RACE reads with MiXCR, giving one entry per CDR3 protein. The data contain around 340,000 distinct CDR3 sequences, 9% to 15% of them seen just once; the ten biggest clones take up more than 6%. This sample was also put to use in a study of yellow fever vaccine responses in identical twins.

Sequenced: CD8+ T cells sorted from blood. These receptors all come from a woman between 18 and 30 years old in good health. The CDR3 runs from the conserved cysteine through the conserved F or W. A D gene is named only where the DNA matches it firmly. Size is omitted from some rows. Given values are once, few, many or a class for expanded clones.

>TRBD2|TRBJ2-5|few|TRBV7-6
CASSLGTSGGLQETQYF
TGTGCCAGCAGCTTAGGGACTAGCGGGGGGCTGCAAGAGACCCAGTACTTC
>NA|TRBJ1-2|NA|TRBV19
CASSISGTLNYGYTF
TGTGCCAGTAGTATTTCCGGGACACTTAACTATGGCTACACCTTC
>NA|TRBJ1-1|NA|TRBV2
CASSERGWSTEAFF
TGTGCCAGCAGTGAACGGGGATGGAGTACTGAAGCTTTCTTT
>TRBD2|TRBJ2-1|NA|TRBV9
CASSVGGDGYNEQFF
TGTGCCAGCAGCGTTGGGGGGGACGGCTACAATGAGCAGTTCTTC
>NA|TRBJ2-7|few|TRBV7-6
CASSLVSLGEQYF
TGTGCCAGCAGCTTAGTTTCTCTGGGCGAGCAGTACTTC
>TRBD2|TRBJ2-1|few|TRBV11-2
CASSLIPGGLSEQFF
TGTGCCAGCAGCTTAATCCCGGGGGGGCTCTCTGAGCAGTTCTTC
>TRBD2|TRBJ2-5|many|TRBV27
CASSVGLVETQYF
TGTGCCAGCTCTGTAGGACTAGTGGAGACCCAGTACTTC
>NA|TRBJ2-1|NA|TRBV7-9
CASSLGGSIQFF
TGTGCCAGCAGCTTAGGTGGGAGCATCCAGTTCTTC
>TRBD2|TRBJ2-1|NA|TRBV6-2/TRBV6-3
CASSPPGLAEQFF
TGTGCCAGCAGTCCCCCGGGACTAGCGGAACAGTTCTTC
>NA|TRBJ2-5|many|TRBV7-6
CASSLDGETQYF
TGTGCCAGCAGCTTAGACGGAGAGACCCAGTACTTC
>NA|TRBJ2-3|many|TRBV7-2
CASSSPSDTQYF
TGTGCCAGCAGCTCACCATCAGATACGCAGTATTTT
>NA|TRBJ2-1|few|TRBV7-6
CASSPPSDSHNEQFF
TGTGCCAGCAGCCCCCCCAGCGACTCCCACAATGAGCAGTTCTTC
>NA|TRBJ2-7|NA|TRBV6-2/TRBV6-3
CASRGISRDEQYF
TGTGCCAGCAGAGGGATCTCGAGGGACGAGCAGTACTTC
>NA|TRBJ1-2|many|TRBV7-8
CASSLGVEGYTF
TGTGCCAGCAGCTTGGGGGTGGAGGGCTACACCTTC
>TRBD2|TRBJ2-1|many|TRBV5-1
CASSWAGEFDEQFF
TGCGCCAGCAGCTGGGCGGGAGAATTTGATGAGCAGTTCTTC
>NA|TRBJ2-5|few|TRBV28
CASSSQGYQETQYF
TGTGCCAGCAGTTCCCAGGGGTACCAAGAGACCCAGTACTTC
>TRBD1|TRBJ1-5|NA|TRBV6-2/TRBV6-3
CASSSLGQEALSNQPQHF
TGTGCCAGCAGTTCCCTCGGACAGGAGGCCCTTAGCAATCAGCCCCAGCATTTT
>TRBD2|TRBJ2-5|few|TRBV6-1
CASTLAGGWKETQYF
TGTGCCAGCACTCTAGCGGGGGGCTGGAAAGAGACCCAGTACTTC
>NA|TRBJ1-5|few|TRBV6-1
CASSEEPGASDQPQHF
TGTGCCAGCAGTGAAGAGCCGGGCGCTTCGGATCAGCCCCAGCATTTT
>NA|TRBJ2-1|NA|TRBV7-9
CASSLASGTYNEQFF
TGTGCCAGCAGCTTAGCTAGCGGTACCTACAATGAGCAGTTCTTC
>NA|TRBJ2-3|few|TRBV21-1
CASSYRLAPGTQYF
TGTGCCAGCAGCTACAGACTAGCCCCGGGTACGCAGTATTTT
>NA|TRBJ2-1|NA|TRBV24-1
CATSDSEVAGRSYNEQFF
TGTGCCACCAGTGATTCCGAGGTGGCAGGGCGCTCCTACAATGAGCAGTTCTTC
>NA|TRBJ1-3|NA|TRBV7-3
CASRSLVTGNTIYF
TGTGCCAGCAGGAGCTTGGTAACTGGAAACACCATATATTTT
>TRBD1|TRBJ2-7|few|TRBV7-9
CASSFVTGALDEQYF
TGTGCCAGCAGCTTTGTGACAGGGGCCCTCGACGAGCAGTACTTC